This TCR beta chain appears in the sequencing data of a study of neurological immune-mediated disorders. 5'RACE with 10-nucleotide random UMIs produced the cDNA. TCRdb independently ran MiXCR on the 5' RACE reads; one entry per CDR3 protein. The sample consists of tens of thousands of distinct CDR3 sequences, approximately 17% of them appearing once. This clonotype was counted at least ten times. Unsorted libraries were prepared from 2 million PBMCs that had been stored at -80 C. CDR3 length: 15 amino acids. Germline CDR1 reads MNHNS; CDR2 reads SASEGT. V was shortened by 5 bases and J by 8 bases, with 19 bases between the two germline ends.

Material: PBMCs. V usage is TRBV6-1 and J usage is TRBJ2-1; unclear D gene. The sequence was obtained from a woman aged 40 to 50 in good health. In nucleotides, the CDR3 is TGTGCCAGCAGTCTGAGGTTTTTGATTTCCGATGAGCAGTTCTTC. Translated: CASSLRFLISDEQFF.